The clone carrying this T cell receptor beta chain showed up just a few times. Its antigen is as yet unknown. The length of the CDR3 is 18 residues. Germline lookup yields CDR1 SGHRS and CDR2 YFSETQ. J lost 4 bases, V lost 0 bases, and 10 bases had no gene match. This sample is part of a study of post-analysis software for immune sequencing data. Whole-study results and caveats: The study found TRBV5-6, TRBV5-1 and TRBV20-1 among a handful of TRBV segments more frequent in patients than controls.

Unique molecular identifiers had been added to the TCR beta cDNA libraries. Each CDR3 protein is one row after TCRdb ran MiXCR on the PCR reads. The sample contains about 500,000 distinct CDR3 sequences, less than 45% of which appear only once. This chain links TRBV5-1 with TRBJ1-2; 12 nucleotides agree with TRBD1. The sequenced sample was blood. The TCR originated in a girl aged 10-17 years with multiple sclerosis. DNA for the CDR3: TGCGCCAGCAGCTTGGGCTCCGGGACAGGGGGCCTCAGCTATGGCTACACCTTC. Its translation: CASSLGSGTGGLSYGYTF.